This T cell receptor beta chain was profiled in a study of blood T cell repertoires in COVID-19. Study overall: COVID-19 samples from acute and convalescent phases originated in the United States, Italy and Spain. Nucleic acid was either cDNA or gDNA, and it came from T cells, B-cell-depleted T cells, or PBMCs.

Per the germline V gene, CDR1 is WNHNN and CDR2 is SYGVQD (reference sequence). This CDR3 is 14 amino acids long. V lost 5 bases and J 5 bases, leaving 15 bases between the germline ends. In the authors' methods: Estimated nucleated cell counts came from reference gene primer amplification. Only in-frame clones appear in the TCRdb table, and some are missing; sequencing was by immunoSEQ multiplex PCR. That table is the source of V, J and clone size, and D and trimming were worked out from the DNA. The repertoire holds under 80,000 clones, with about four fifths as singletons. Patients at the Seattle site were enrolled during active infection and followed longitudinally. This clone came up a few times.

The V call is TRBV10-1, the J call TRBJ2-5, with a weak D call TRBD1 (6 bases). The sample was peripheral blood. This clonotype was sampled from a man aged 60 to 69 with COVID-19, enrolled during active disease. The CDR3 sequence is CASSNKLDRETQYF. The CDR3 DNA is TGCGCCAGCAGTAACAAACTTGACAGGGAGACCCAGTACTTC.